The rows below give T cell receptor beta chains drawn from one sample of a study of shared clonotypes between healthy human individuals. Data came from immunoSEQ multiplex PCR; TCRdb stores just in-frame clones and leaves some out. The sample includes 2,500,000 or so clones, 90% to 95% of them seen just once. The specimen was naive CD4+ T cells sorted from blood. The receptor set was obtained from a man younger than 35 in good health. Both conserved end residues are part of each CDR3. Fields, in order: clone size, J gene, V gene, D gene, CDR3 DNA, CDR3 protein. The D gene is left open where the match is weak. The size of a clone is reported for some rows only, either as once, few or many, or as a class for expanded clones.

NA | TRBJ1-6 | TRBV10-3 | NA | TGTGCCATCAGTCCTTTAGGAGGGCCGGGTTCACCCCTCCACTTT | CAISPLGGPGSPLHF
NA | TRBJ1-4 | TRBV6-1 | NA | TGTGCCAGCCGCCAGGGGCAGGGTGAAAAACTGTTTTTT | CASRQGQGEKLFF
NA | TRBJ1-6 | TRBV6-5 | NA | TGTGCCAGCAGGAGCGGGATCTCTGTAACCCTCCACTTT | CASRSGISVTLHF
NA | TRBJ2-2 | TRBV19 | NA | TGTGCCTCAACAGCTGGGGTCAACACCGGGGAGCTGTTTTTT | CASTAGVNTGELFF
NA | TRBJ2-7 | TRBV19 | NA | TGTGCCAGTAGTAGGGGGGACTCCTACGAGCAGTACTTC | CASSRGDSYEQYF
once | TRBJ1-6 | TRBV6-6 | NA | TGTGCCAGCAGTTACTCGATGACAAAAGGGAATTCACCCCTCCACTTT | CASSYSMTKGNSPLHF
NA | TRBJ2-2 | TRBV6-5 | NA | TGTGCCAGCAGTTGGGGGGACACCGGGGAGCTGTTTTTT | CASSWGDTGELFF
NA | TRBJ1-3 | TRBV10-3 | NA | TGTGCCATCAGTGAGCCCGACAGGCTGTTTGGAAACACCATATATTTT | CAISEPDRLFGNTIYF
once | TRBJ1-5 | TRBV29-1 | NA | TGCAGCGTTACGAGAGGTCTGAATCAGCCCCAGCATTTT | CSVTRGLNQPQHF
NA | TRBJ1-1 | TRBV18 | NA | TGTGCCAGCTCACCACTGTCGGGAGACACTGAAGCTTTCTTT | CASSPLSGDTEAFF
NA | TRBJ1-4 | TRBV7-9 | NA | TGTGCCAGCAGCTTAGGTCGGCAGACAACTAATGAAAAACTGTTTTTT | CASSLGRQTTNEKLFF
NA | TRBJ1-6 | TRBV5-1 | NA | TGCGCCAGCAGCTTGGGGTCCGCCGGTTCACCCCTCCACTTT | CASSLGSAGSPLHF
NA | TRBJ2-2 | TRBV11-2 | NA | TGTGCCAGCAGCTTAGTACGACCGGCCGGGGAGCTGTTTTTT | CASSLVRPAGELFF
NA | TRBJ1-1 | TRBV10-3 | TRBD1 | TGTGCCATCAGCGACGGGACAGGGGGCAGGGGCACTGAAGCTTTCTTT | CAISDGTGGRGTEAFF
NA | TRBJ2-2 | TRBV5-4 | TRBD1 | TGTGCCAGCAGCTACAAAACAGGGGTCCCCGGGGAGCTGTTTTTT | CASSYKTGVPGELFF
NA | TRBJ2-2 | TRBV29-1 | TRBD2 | TGCAGCGTTCGAACTAGCGGGAAGGCCGGGGAGCTGTTTTTT | CSVRTSGKAGELFF
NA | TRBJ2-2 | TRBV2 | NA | TGTGCCAGCAGTCGAAGGGGACGCACCGGGGAGCTGTTTTTT | CASSRRGRTGELFF
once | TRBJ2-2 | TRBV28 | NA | TGTGCCAGCCTATCTAGGAACACCGGGGAGCTGTTTTTT | CASLSRNTGELFF
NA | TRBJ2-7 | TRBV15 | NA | TGTGCCACCAGCAGAGATCGGCCAGGGATTTCCTACGAGCAGTACTTC | CATSRDRPGISYEQYF
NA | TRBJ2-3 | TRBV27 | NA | TGTGCCAGCAGTTTCGGGGTCACCGGCACAGATACGCAGTATTTT | CASSFGVTGTDTQYF
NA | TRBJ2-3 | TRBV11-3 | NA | TGTGCCAGCAGCCAGCGGAGTATGGATACGCAGTATTTT | CASSQRSMDTQYF
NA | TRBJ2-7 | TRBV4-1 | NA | TGCGCCAGCAGCCGACTGGCTCGATCCAGCGAGCAGTACTTC | CASSRLARSSEQYF
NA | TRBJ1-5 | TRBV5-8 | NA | TGTGCCAGCAGCTTGGCCGAATCCTGGGTCACTCAGCCCCAGCATTTT | CASSLAESWVTQPQHF
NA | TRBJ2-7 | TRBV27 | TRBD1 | TGTGCCAGCAGTTTAAAGCCCCGGGACAGCCCCTCGGAGCAGTACTTC | CASSLKPRDSPSEQYF
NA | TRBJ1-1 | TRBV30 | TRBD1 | TGTGCCCTTACGGGACAGGTGAACACTGAAGCTTTCTTT | CALTGQVNTEAFF
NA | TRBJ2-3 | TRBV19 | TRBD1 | TGTGCCAGTAGCGGACAGGGGGCAGATACGCAGTATTTT | CASSGQGADTQYF
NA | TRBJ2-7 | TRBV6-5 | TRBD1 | TGTGCCAGCGGGACAGGGAGGTTCTACGAGCAGTACTTC | CASGTGRFYEQYF
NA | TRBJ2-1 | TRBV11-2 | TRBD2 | TGTGCCAGCAGCTTAGGGCTAGCGGGACATGGGCAGTTCTTC | CASSLGLAGHGQFF
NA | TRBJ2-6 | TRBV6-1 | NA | TGTGCCAGCAGTGCGACTGGACTGACGATCTCTGGGGCCAACGTCCTGACTTTC | CASSATGLTISGANVLTF
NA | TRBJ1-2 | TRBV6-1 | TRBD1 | TGTGCCAGCAGTTCCCCGGACAGGATACCCTATGGCTACACCTTC | CASSSPDRIPYGYTF
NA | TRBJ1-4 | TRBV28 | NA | TGTGCCAGCAGTTTATTGCAGGGAGGACACGAAAAACTGTTTTTT | CASSLLQGGHEKLFF
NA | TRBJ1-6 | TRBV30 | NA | TGTGCCTGGGCCGGAGGGGAGGTCTATAATTCACCCCTCCACTTT | CAWAGGEVYNSPLHF
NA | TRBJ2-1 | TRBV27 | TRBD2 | TGTGCCAGCATCGCCCCCACCGGGACTAGAAGTGAGCAGTTCTTC | CASIAPTGTRSEQFF
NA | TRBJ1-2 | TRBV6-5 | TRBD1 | TGTGCCAGCAGTTACCGGGACAGGGGATCCTATGGCTACACCTTC | CASSYRDRGSYGYTF
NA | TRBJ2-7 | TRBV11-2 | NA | TGTGCCAGCAGGGTGATTGGAAGGTACGAGCAGTACTTC | CASRVIGRYEQYF
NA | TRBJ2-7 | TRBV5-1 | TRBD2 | TGCGCCAGCAGCTTGGAGTTCGGCGGGGGTTACGAGCAGTACTTC | CASSLEFGGGYEQYF
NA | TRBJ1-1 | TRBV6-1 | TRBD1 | TGTGCCAGCAGTGGAACAGGGGGCGGGAACACTGAAGCTTTCTTT | CASSGTGGGNTEAFF
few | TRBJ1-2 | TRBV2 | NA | TGTGCCAGCAGTCGCTATGGCTACACCTTC | CASSRYGYTF
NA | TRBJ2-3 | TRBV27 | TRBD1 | TGTGCCAGCAGTTTATCGCCGGGACAGGATACGCAGTATTTT | CASSLSPGQDTQYF
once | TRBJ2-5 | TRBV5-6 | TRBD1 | TGTGCCAGCAGCTTGGGACAGGGGTCGATAAAAGAGACCCAGTACTTC | CASSLGQGSIKETQYF
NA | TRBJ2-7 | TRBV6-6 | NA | TGTGCCAGCAGTTACGCGACGAACTACGAGCAGTACTTC | CASSYATNYEQYF
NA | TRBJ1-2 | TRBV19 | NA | TGTGCCAGTAGTACCCCGAGGACCGGAGCTTATGGCTACACCTTC | CASSTPRTGAYGYTF
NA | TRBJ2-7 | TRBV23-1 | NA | TGCGCCAGCAGTCAATCGAAGAGGACAGCTTCCTACGAGCAGTACTTC | CASSQSKRTASYEQYF
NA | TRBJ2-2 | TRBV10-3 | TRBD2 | TGTGCCATCAGTCCGATTGATTCGGGGGGTACCGGGGAGCTGTTTTTT | CAISPIDSGGTGELFF
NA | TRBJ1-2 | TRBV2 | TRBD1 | TGTGCCAGCAGCGACGGACAGGGCATCGGCTACACCTTC | CASSDGQGIGYTF
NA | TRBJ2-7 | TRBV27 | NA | TGTGCCAGCAGTCTATCAGACACGATCTACGAGCAGTACTTC | CASSLSDTIYEQYF
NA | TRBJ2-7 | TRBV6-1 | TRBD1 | TGTGCCAGCAGTGTTTACCCCAGGGGGCTCCCCTACGAGCAGTACTTC | CASSVYPRGLPYEQYF
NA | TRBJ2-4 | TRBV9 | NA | TGTGCCAGCAGCGTAGGGTTGGACAAAAACATTCAGTACTTC | CASSVGLDKNIQYF
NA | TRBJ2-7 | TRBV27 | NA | TGTGCCAGCAGTTTCCTGGATCAGCAGTACTTC | CASSFLDQQYF
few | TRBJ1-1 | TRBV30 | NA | TGTGCCTGGATAATCGGGGCGTACGCTGAAGCTTTCTTT | CAWIIGAYAEAFF
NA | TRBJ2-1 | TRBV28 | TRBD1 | TGTGCCAGCAGGGGACAGGGGGCGAACTACAATGAGCAGTTCTTC | CASRGQGANYNEQFF
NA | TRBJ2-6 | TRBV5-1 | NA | TGCGCCAGCAGCTCGGACGGTCTTATTGGGGCCAACGTCCTGACTTTC | CASSSDGLIGANVLTF
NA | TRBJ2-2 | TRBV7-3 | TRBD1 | TGTGCCAGCAGCTCGGGACAGGTCTCCGGGGAGCTGTTTTTT | CASSSGQVSGELFF